This T cell receptor (beta chain) was recovered during a study of cytomegalovirus exposure and HLA in healthy donors. Study-wide context: Genotyping of roughly 400 donors showed that over 65% belonged to the Caucasian-associated ancestry cluster.

In the PCR, 60 Vbeta and 13 Jbeta primers were used. TCRdb's table, derived via immunoSEQ multiplex PCR, lists solely in-frame clones and lacks some. The sample includes 150,000 to 200,000 clones, more than 75% of them seen just once. With respect to this clone: The antigen is not known.

Study results and caveats: Cytomegalovirus status, reportedly, was diagnosed with high specificity and sensitivity by the classifier. In a later analysis, about 17,000 TCR beta sequences were associated with HLA alleles at 0.05 false discovery rate. Most TCR sequences were seen very rarely across donors, but some public TCRs occurred in many.

Trimming took off 3 bases at V and 0 bases at J, with 9 bases between the two ends. The CDR3 totals 15 residues. The V gene's germline CDR1 is SGHVS and CDR2 FQNEAQ. This TCR derives from a man aged 18 to 29 in good health and CMV-seropositive. Sequencing was done on a sample of PBMCs. The chain carries TRBV7-8 and TRBJ1-3; possibly TRBD1 for D (6 bases). CDR3 sequence reads: CASSLRQVSGNTIYF. The DNA of the CDR3 is TGTGCCAGCAGCTTGAGACAGGTCTCTGGAAACACCATATATTTT.